These 14 T cell receptor beta chains were all obtained from the same sample, sequenced in a study of T cell changes during pregnancy in multiple sclerosis. Libraries were prepared by immunoSEQ multiplex PCR; TCRdb keeps only in-frame clonotypes and omits some of them. The sample consists of about 47,000 clones, 70% to 90% of them appearing once. The sequences come from peripheral blood, collected in the first trimester of pregnancy. Source of these receptors: a female donor with multiple sclerosis, enrolled in a pregnancy study.

The chain joins TRBV7-9 to TRBJ2-7, with 15 bases fitting TRBD2. Trimming took 3 bases from V and 4 from J; bases not matched to a gene: 13. The CDR3 runs to 19 residues. Germline assignment: CDR1 SEHNR and CDR2 FQNEAQ (reference sequence). CDR3 in DNA: TGTGCCAGCAGCTTCCCAAGGACTAGCGGGGGGGTAAGCTCGTACGAGCAGTACTTC. Protein sequence: CASSFPRTSGGVSSYEQYF.

The rearrangement joins TRBV7-9 to TRBJ1-1; D unresolved. Trimming took 3 bases from V and 7 from J, leaving 6 bases between them. The CDR3 is 11 residues long. Germline CDR1 is SEHNR and CDR2 is FQNEAQ (reference sequence). CDR3 sequence (DNA): TGTGCCAGCAGCTTGAGTGTTGAAGCTTTCTTT. It specifies CASSLSVEAFF.

The CDR3 reads CASSKGQGYQPQHF. The CDR3, as DNA: TGTGCCAGCAGTAAAGGACAGGGTTATCAGCCCCAGCATTTT. The gene calls are TRBV27 and TRBJ1-5; 8 bases match TRBD1. This CDR3 contains 14 residues. The germline V gene encodes CDR1 MNHEY and CDR2 SMNVEV (reference sequence). With 5 bases clipped from V and 5 bases from J, the junction kept 5 bases outside the gene matches.

The chain has TRBV15 and TRBJ2-3; 12 nucleotides align to TRBD2. The CDR3 has 19 residues. The V and J ends lost 2 bases and 4 bases, in that order; junction bases with no gene match: 13. The germline gives CDR1 LNHNV, CDR2 YYDKDF (reference sequence). CDR3 nucleotides: TGTGCCACCAGCAGACCCTCTAGCGGGGGGGCCGAAAGCCCAGATACGCAGTATTTT. It is translated as CATSRPSSGGAESPDTQYF.

The CDR3 here is CASSLGGDYGYTF. DNA for the CDR3: TGTGCCAGCAGCTTAGGCGGAGACTATGGCTACACCTTC. This chain uses TRBV7-3 with TRBJ1-2; no reliable D call. The CDR3 runs 13 residues. The germline CDR1 and CDR2 sequences are SGHTA and FQGTGA. V dropped 2 bases and J dropped 3 bases, with 7 bases sitting between them.

The chain combines TRBV5-1 with TRBJ1-2, with 8 bases identical to TRBD1. The J segment lost 6 bases and the V segment lost 0 bases, leaving 13 bases of the junction unmatched. The CDR3 is 17 residues long. Germline V gives CDR1 SGHRS, CDR2 YFSETQ. The CDR3 DNA follows: TGCGCCAGCAGCTTGGAGGGGAGACAGGGGAGTTGGGATGGCTACACCTTC. This sequence encodes CASSLEGRQGSWDGYTF.

The chain employs TRBV10-3 and TRBJ1-1, with 7 bases lining up with TRBD1. J was trimmed by 1 base and V by 0 bases; bases with no gene match: 2. Germline loops: CDR1 ENHRY, CDR2 SYGVKD. The CDR3 covers 15 residues. CDR3 protein: CAISESRGQNTEAFF. The CDR3 region has the DNA TGTGCCATCAGTGAGTCAAGGGGGCAGAACACTGAAGCTTTCTTT.

The rearrangement joins TRBV7-8 to TRBJ2-7; D is perhaps TRBD1 (5 bases). CDR1 and CDR2 (germline): SGHVS, FQNEAQ. The CDR3 is 14 residues long. V dropped 7 bases and J dropped 2 bases, with 15 bases sitting between them. The CDR3 sequence: CASNLQGTPYEQYF. The CDR3 nucleotides are TGTGCCAGCAACCTCCAGGGTACTCCCTACGAGCAGTACTTC.

The chain employs TRBV10-3 and TRBJ2-5; the D is unclear. V was clipped by 8 bases and J by 2 bases, with 12 bases between them. Germline V lookup: CDR1 ENHRY, CDR2 SYGVKD. The CDR3 totals 13 residues. CDR3 region: CAIQRGGQETQYF. CDR3 DNA sequence: TGTGCCATCCAGCGCGGTGGACAAGAGACCCAGTACTTC.

The J gene is TRBJ1-1, the V gene TRBV7-9; D is unclear. The CDR3 spans 12 residues. Between the trimmed V and J ends, which lost 8 bases and 0 bases, there was a span of 7 bases. CDR1 and CDR2 from the germline V gene are SEHNR and FQNEAQ (reference sequence). The DNA for the CDR3 is TGTGCCAGCTCGACACTGAACACTGAAGCTTTCTTT. Translating gives CASSTLNTEAFF.

The V call is TRBV29-1, the J call TRBJ1-4, with no clear D. The V end was cut by 8 bases, the J end by 5 bases, with 15 bases between. There are 13 residues in the CDR3. CDR1 is SQVTM and CDR2 is ANQGSEA in the germline V gene. CDR3 region: CSFLSGRNEKLFF. The CDR3 DNA sequence: TGCAGCTTCCTATCGGGGAGGAATGAAAAACTGTTTTTT.

This chain connects TRBV5-1 to TRBJ2-5; the match to TRBD2 covers 10 bases. Losses at the gene ends were 2 bases for V and 3 bases for J; bases not matched to a gene: 4. The CDR3 runs 15 residues. CDR1 is SGHRS, CDR2 YFSETQ, per germline. CDR3 loop: CASSLSGTSEETQYF. In DNA form, the CDR3 reads TGCGCCAGCAGCTTATCCGGGACTAGCGAAGAGACCCAGTACTTC. Variable domain in full (rest from reference TRBV5-1 and TRBJ2-5): KAGVTQTPRYLIKTRGQQVTLSCSPISGHRSVSWYQQTPGQGLQFLFEYFSETQRNKGNFPGRFSGRQFSNSRSEMNVSTLELGDSALYLCASSLSGTSEETQYFGPGTRLLVL.

The chain has TRBV5-1 and TRBJ2-2; possibly TRBD1 for D (5 bases). With 2 bases removed from V and 4 bases from J, the gap between germline ends came to 12 bases. The CDR3 runs 15 residues. Germline V CDR1 and CDR2: SGHRS, YFSETQ. The CDR3 region has the DNA TGCGCCAGCAGCTTCCCAGGGCCGGGCACCGGGGAGCTGTTTTTT. The encoded protein is CASSFPGPGTGELFF.

The gene calls are TRBV14 and TRBJ2-1; 11 positions match TRBD2. V lost 4 bases, J lost 9 bases, and 11 bases stayed unmatched. CDR1 is SGHDN, CDR2 FVKESK, per germline. The CDR3 runs 16 residues. CDR3 coding DNA: TGTGCCAGCAGCCCCTTGACTAGCGGGGCTTCTCGTGAGCAGTTCTTC. Protein: CASSPLTSGASREQFF.